The 5 T cell receptor beta chains listed next were all sequenced from one sample in a study of cytomegalovirus exposure and HLA in healthy donors. Amplification used 60 Vbeta primers and 13 Jbeta primers. Generated by immunoSEQ multiplex PCR, the TCRdb table keeps only in-frame clones and is missing some. The data contain about 150,000 clones, roughly three quarters of them singletons. Specimen: PBMCs. These receptor sequences come from a man aged 55 to 70 in good health and CMV-seronegative.

This clone came up a few times. The chain uses TRBV7-6 and TRBJ1-4; 7 bases fit TRBD1. Looked up from germline, CDR1 is SGHVS and CDR2 is FNYEAQ. The J segment lost 4 bases and the V segment lost 5 bases, leaving 4 bases of the junction unmatched. CDR3 length: 14 amino acids. CDR3 residues: CASSPGTDNEKLFF. CDR3 nucleotide sequence: TGTGCCAGCAGCCCCGGGACAGATAATGAAAAACTGTTTTTT.

Here the CDR3 reads CASSVPGQGGEQYF. The CDR3 DNA is TGTGCCAGCAGTGTACCGGGACAGGGGGGCGAGCAGTACTTC. The V and J genes are TRBV6-5 and TRBJ2-7; 11 nucleotides agree with TRBD1. Germline V gives CDR1 MNHEY, CDR2 SVGAGI. The CDR3 is made up of 14 amino acids. V shed 5 bases, J shed 6 bases, and the junction held 6 bases outside the gene matches.

This clone was observed a handful of times. The rearrangement links TRBV2 to TRBJ2-3; no clear D. Germline V gives CDR1 SNHLY, CDR2 FYNNEI. V gave up 11 bases and J gave up 2 bases, with 14 bases separating them. This CDR3 has 13 amino acids. CDR3 residues: CAVLPYDTDTQYF. CDR3 sequence (DNA): TGTGCCGTACTGCCCTATGACACAGATACGCAGTATTTT.

This chain links TRBV28 with TRBJ2-7; D is perhaps TRBD2 (6 bases). V lost 4 bases, J lost 3 bases, and 19 bases lay in between. Germline CDR1 reads MDHEN; CDR2 reads SYDVKM. This CDR3 region has 16 residues. As DNA, the CDR3 is TGTGCCAGCAGTTCACTCATAGCGGAATCCCTCTACGAGCAGTACTTC. It translates to CASSSLIAESLYEQYF.

The chain has TRBV14 and TRBJ2-4; TRBD2 agrees at 7 bases. CDR3 length: 14 amino acids. CDR1 is SGHDN, CDR2 FVKESK, per germline. Unmatched junction bases numbered 6, after V lost 1 base and J lost 9 bases. CDR3 DNA sequence: TGTGCCAGCAGCCAAGTAGTGGGAGGGTCCATTCAGTACTTC. The encoded protein is CASSQVVGGSIQYF.